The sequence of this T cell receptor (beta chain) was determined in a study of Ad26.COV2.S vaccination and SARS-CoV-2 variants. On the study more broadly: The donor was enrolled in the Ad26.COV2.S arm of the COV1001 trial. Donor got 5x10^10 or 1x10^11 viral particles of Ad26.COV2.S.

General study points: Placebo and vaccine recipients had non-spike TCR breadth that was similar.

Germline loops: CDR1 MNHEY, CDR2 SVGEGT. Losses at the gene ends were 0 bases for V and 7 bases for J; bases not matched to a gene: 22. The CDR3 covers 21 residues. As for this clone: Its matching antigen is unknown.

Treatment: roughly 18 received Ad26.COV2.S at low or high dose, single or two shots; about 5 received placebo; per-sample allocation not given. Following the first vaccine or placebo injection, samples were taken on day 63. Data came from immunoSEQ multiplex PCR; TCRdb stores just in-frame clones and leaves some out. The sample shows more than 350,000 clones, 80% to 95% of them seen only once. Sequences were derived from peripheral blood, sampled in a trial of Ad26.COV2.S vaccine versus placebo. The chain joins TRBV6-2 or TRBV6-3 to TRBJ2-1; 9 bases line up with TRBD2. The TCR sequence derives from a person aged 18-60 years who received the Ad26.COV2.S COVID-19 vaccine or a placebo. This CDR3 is CASSYSKSGGTSINFGNEQFF. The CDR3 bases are TGTGCCAGCAGTTACTCGAAATCCGGCGGGACTAGCATTAATTTTGGGAATGAGCAGTTCTTC.